This entry concerns a single T cell receptor beta chain. The data originate from a study of CD8 T cells in Susac syndrome. RNA amounts of 0.5 to 1 ug underwent reverse transcription with random hexamers. TCRdb re-called the immunoSEQ multiplex PCR reads through MiXCR, storing one row per CDR3 protein. The sample has hundreds of thousands of distinct CDR3 sequences, 90% to 97% seen once. Negative isolation was used for CD8+ and CD4+ T cells, and FACS enrichment was applied to TEMRA cells. The receptor was isolated from a human donor with Susac syndrome. The sequencing sample was made of CD4+ T cells from PBMCs.

CDR3 in amino acids: CASSQEKDRVDEQYF. Here the CDR3 DNA reads TGTGCCAGCAGCCAAGAGAAGGACAGGGTGGACGAGCAGTACTTC. J is TRBJ2-7 and V is TRBV14; 8 bases match TRBD1. Unmatched junction bases numbered 6, after V lost 0 bases and J lost 5 bases. This CDR3 contains 15 residues. Germline CDR1 reads SGHDN; CDR2 reads FVKESK.